These T cell receptor beta chains were read from a single sample in a study of blood T cells in healthy people across ages. TCRdb re-called the 5' RACE reads through MiXCR, storing one row per CDR3 protein. The profile covers about 640,000 distinct CDR3 sequences, with 40% to 45% appearing a single time and 30% taken by the ten largest. The sample comprised blood. These receptors originate from a man of 80 years or more in good health. CDR3s include the opening cysteine and the closing phenylalanine or tryptophan. The order of the fields is clone size, V gene, J gene, D gene, CDR3 protein, CDR3 DNA. The D gene is left open where the match is weak. Clone size is not always given. Where it is, it says once, few, many or a class for expanded clones.

clone size: few; V gene: TRBV18; J gene: TRBJ1-6; D gene: .; CDR3 protein: CASSLTDYNSPLHF; CDR3 DNA: TGTGCCAGCTCACTCACAGACTATAATTCACCCCTCCACTTT
clone size: few; V gene: TRBV5-6; J gene: TRBJ2-5; D gene: TRBD2; CDR3 protein: CASSGASGGYQETQYF; CDR3 DNA: TGTGCCAGCAGCGGTGCTAGCGGGGGATACCAAGAGACCCAGTACTTC
clone size: .; V gene: TRBV21-1; J gene: TRBJ2-1; D gene: .; CDR3 protein: CASSQRELHEQFF; CDR3 DNA: TGTGCCAGCTCCCAGCGGGAGTTGCATGAGCAGTTCTTC
clone size: .; V gene: TRBV24-1; J gene: TRBJ2-7; D gene: .; CDR3 protein: CATSDGGHKNYNEQYF; CDR3 DNA: TGTGCCACCAGTGACGGGGGACACAAGAATTACAACGAGCAGTACTTC
clone size: few; V gene: TRBV7-9; J gene: TRBJ2-7; D gene: TRBD1; CDR3 protein: CASSWQGQGANQYF; CDR3 DNA: TGTGCCAGCAGCTGGCAGGGACAGGGGGCGAATCAGTACTTC
clone size: few; V gene: TRBV12-3/TRBV12-4; J gene: TRBJ2-1; D gene: TRBD2; CDR3 protein: CASRGRDYFNEQFF; CDR3 DNA: TGTGCCAGCAGGGGCCGGGACTACTTCAATGAGCAGTTCTTC
clone size: .; V gene: TRBV20-1; J gene: TRBJ2-3; D gene: .; CDR3 protein: CSVSGTDTQYF; CDR3 DNA: TGCAGTGTCAGCGGCACAGATACGCAGTATTTT
clone size: few; V gene: TRBV7-2; J gene: TRBJ2-7; D gene: .; CDR3 protein: CASSTYLLSEQYF; CDR3 DNA: TGTGCCAGCAGCACCTATCTACTGAGCGAGCAGTACTTC
clone size: few; V gene: TRBV11-3; J gene: TRBJ2-5; D gene: TRBD2; CDR3 protein: CASSFSGGSKETQYF; CDR3 DNA: TGTGCCAGCAGCTTTAGCGGGGGGTCGAAGGAGACCCAGTACTTC
clone size: .; V gene: TRBV6-2/TRBV6-3; J gene: TRBJ2-1; D gene: TRBD2; CDR3 protein: CASTKAGGLYNEQFF; CDR3 DNA: TGTGCCAGCACCAAAGCGGGGGGGCTTTACAATGAGCAGTTCTTC
clone size: .; V gene: TRBV15; J gene: TRBJ2-7; D gene: TRBD2; CDR3 protein: CATSGTSGTYEQYF; CDR3 DNA: TGTGCCACCAGCGGGACTAGCGGAACCTACGAGCAGTACTTC
clone size: .; V gene: TRBV5-1; J gene: TRBJ2-7; D gene: .; CDR3 protein: CASNHRDTAYEQYF; CDR3 DNA: TGCGCCAGCAACCACCGGGACACCGCCTACGAGCAGTACTTC
clone size: .; V gene: TRBV12-5; J gene: TRBJ2-1; D gene: TRBD2; CDR3 protein: CASAPGGGSSLGAYNEQFF; CDR3 DNA: TGTGCTAGTGCTCCGGGCGGGGGGAGCTCCCTAGGGGCCTACAATGAGCAGTTCTTC
clone size: few; V gene: TRBV20-1; J gene: TRBJ2-3; D gene: TRBD2; CDR3 protein: CSASQGAGGMSTDTQYF; CDR3 DNA: TGCAGTGCTTCCCAAGGAGCGGGAGGGATGAGCACAGATACGCAGTATTTT
clone size: .; V gene: TRBV7-2; J gene: TRBJ1-2; D gene: .; CDR3 protein: CASSFGGLAGYTF; CDR3 DNA: TGTGCCAGCAGCTTCGGGGGGCTGGCTGGCTACACCTTC
clone size: once; V gene: TRBV10-3; J gene: TRBJ2-2; D gene: .; CDR3 protein: CATSESYGTGELFF; CDR3 DNA: TGTGCCACCAGTGAGTCTTACGGAACCGGGGAGCTGTTTTTT
clone size: many; V gene: TRBV20-1; J gene: TRBJ2-7; D gene: .; CDR3 protein: CSADTGSSYEQYF; CDR3 DNA: TGCAGTGCCGACACAGGTTCCTCCTACGAGCAGTACTTC
clone size: .; V gene: TRBV6-5; J gene: TRBJ1-2; D gene: TRBD1; CDR3 protein: CASSLGQGNNYGYTF; CDR3 DNA: TGTGCCAGCAGTCTAGGACAGGGGAATAACTATGGCTACACCTTC
clone size: .; V gene: TRBV3-1; J gene: TRBJ2-2; D gene: .; CDR3 protein: CASSLLQGTNTGELFF; CDR3 DNA: TGTGCCAGCAGCCTACTACAGGGTACGAACACCGGGGAGCTGTTTTTT
clone size: .; V gene: TRBV7-9; J gene: TRBJ1-5; D gene: .; CDR3 protein: CASSLDAGRGGSQPQHF; CDR3 DNA: TGTGCCAGCAGCTTAGACGCTGGGCGGGGCGGCAGTCAGCCCCAGCATTTT
clone size: .; V gene: TRBV11-2; J gene: TRBJ2-6; D gene: TRBD1; CDR3 protein: CASSFRPGQGPGANVLTF; CDR3 DNA: TGTGCCAGCAGCTTCCGTCCGGGACAGGGGCCTGGGGCCAACGTCCTGACTTTC
clone size: .; V gene: TRBV7-2; J gene: TRBJ1-1; D gene: TRBD1; CDR3 protein: CASSLAQGITEAFF; CDR3 DNA: TGTGCCAGCAGCTTAGCACAGGGGATCACTGAAGCTTTCTTT
clone size: .; V gene: TRBV5-1; J gene: TRBJ2-3; D gene: .; CDR3 protein: CASSLRGAGTDTQYF; CDR3 DNA: TGCGCCAGCAGCTTACGGGGGGCAGGCACAGATACGCAGTATTTT
clone size: .; V gene: TRBV6-1; J gene: TRBJ2-5; D gene: .; CDR3 protein: CASSGNRAYGTQYF; CDR3 DNA: TGTGCCAGCAGTGGAAACCGGGCCTACGGGACCCAGTACTTC
clone size: few; V gene: TRBV6-2/TRBV6-3; J gene: TRBJ1-6; D gene: TRBD1; CDR3 protein: CASRKQQGNSPLHF; CDR3 DNA: TGTGCCAGCAGAAAACAACAGGGGAATTCACCCCTCCACTTT
clone size: .; V gene: TRBV5-1; J gene: TRBJ2-7; D gene: .; CDR3 protein: CASSVRTGPYEQYF; CDR3 DNA: TGCGCCAGCAGCGTGAGAACGGGACCCTACGAGCAGTACTTC
clone size: once; V gene: TRBV12-3/TRBV12-4; J gene: TRBJ2-5; D gene: TRBD2; CDR3 protein: CASSATSGVRETQYF; CDR3 DNA: TGTGCCAGCAGTGCGACTAGCGGGGTCCGAGAGACCCAGTACTTC
clone size: .; V gene: TRBV29-1; J gene: TRBJ1-1; D gene: .; CDR3 protein: CSVAQGNTEAFF; CDR3 DNA: TGCAGCGTGGCACAGGGGAACACTGAAGCTTTCTTT
clone size: .; V gene: TRBV5-1; J gene: TRBJ2-3; D gene: .; CDR3 protein: CASSLGDNTDTQYF; CDR3 DNA: TGCGCCAGCAGCTTGGGGGACAACACAGATACGCAGTATTTT
clone size: .; V gene: TRBV14; J gene: TRBJ1-6; D gene: .; CDR3 protein: CASNQVGTKNSPLHF; CDR3 DNA: TGTGCCAGCAACCAAGTCGGGACGAAAAACTCACCCCTCCACTTT
clone size: .; V gene: TRBV29-1; J gene: TRBJ2-2; D gene: .; CDR3 protein: CSVLVLINTGELFF; CDR3 DNA: TGCAGCGTTCTCGTGCTTATAAACACCGGGGAGCTGTTTTTT
clone size: few; V gene: TRBV27; J gene: TRBJ2-5; D gene: TRBD2; CDR3 protein: CASSFVAGVGETQYF; CDR3 DNA: TGTGCCAGCAGTTTTGTAGCGGGAGTGGGAGAGACCCAGTACTTC
clone size: .; V gene: TRBV12-5; J gene: TRBJ2-1; D gene: .; CDR3 protein: CASGPSGLVNEQFF; CDR3 DNA: TGTGCTAGTGGCCCCTCGGGACTCGTAAATGAGCAGTTCTTC
clone size: many; V gene: TRBV11-3; J gene: TRBJ2-5; D gene: .; CDR3 protein: CASSLGHGPSQETQYF; CDR3 DNA: TGTGCCAGCAGCTTAGGTCACGGACCATCCCAAGAGACCCAGTACTTC
clone size: few; V gene: TRBV7-9; J gene: TRBJ1-2; D gene: .; CDR3 protein: CASSLGQGQNYGYTF; CDR3 DNA: TGTGCCAGCAGCTTAGGGCAGGGACAAAACTATGGCTACACCTTC
clone size: few; V gene: TRBV29-1; J gene: TRBJ1-2; D gene: .; CDR3 protein: CSVQRGLDGYTF; CDR3 DNA: TGCAGCGTCCAGCGGGGGCTGGATGGCTACACCTTC
clone size: .; V gene: TRBV5-1; J gene: TRBJ1-5; D gene: .; CDR3 protein: CASSLGGNGQPQHF; CDR3 DNA: TGCGCCAGCAGCTTGGGAGGGAACGGACAGCCCCAGCATTTT
clone size: .; V gene: TRBV7-9; J gene: TRBJ2-7; D gene: .; CDR3 protein: CASSLAYYNEQYF; CDR3 DNA: TGTGCCAGCAGCTTAGCGTATTACAATGAGCAGTACTTC
clone size: .; V gene: TRBV5-1; J gene: TRBJ2-6; D gene: .; CDR3 protein: CASSLKGEGANVLTF; CDR3 DNA: TGCGCCAGCAGCTTGAAAGGGGAAGGGGCCAACGTCCTGACTTTC
clone size: few; V gene: TRBV7-2; J gene: TRBJ2-5; D gene: TRBD2; CDR3 protein: CASRRFGLAGQGQKETQYF; CDR3 DNA: TGTGCCAGCAGACGATTTGGACTAGCGGGGCAGGGGCAAAAAGAGACCCAGTACTTC
clone size: .; V gene: TRBV4-3; J gene: TRBJ2-7; D gene: TRBD2; CDR3 protein: CASSRKQRTGGGSCEQYF; CDR3 DNA: TGCGCCAGCAGCCGCAAACAGAGGACGGGGGGTGGCTCCTGCGAGCAGTACTTC